Following are 9 T cell receptor beta chains from one sample sequenced in a study of blood T cell repertoires in COVID-19. Libraries were prepared by immunoSEQ multiplex PCR; TCRdb keeps only in-frame clonotypes and omits some of them. The sample holds 100,000 to 150,000 clones, more than 70% seen once. The sample comprised peripheral blood. The source of these receptors is a woman at least 80 years old with acute or convalescent COVID-19.

V is TRBV4-2 and J is TRBJ1-6, with 10 bases aligning to TRBD1. There are 16 residues in the CDR3. V gave up 4 bases and J gave up 4 bases; unmatched junction bases: 4. Per the germline V gene, CDR1 is LGHNA and CDR2 is YNFKEQ. The CDR3 region has the DNA TGTGCCAGCAGCCCTGACAGGGGGCAATATAATTCACCCCTCCACTTT. Protein product: CASSPDRGQYNSPLHF.

The rearrangement uses TRBV27 and TRBJ1-6, with TRBD1 matching 10 bases. The CDR3 spans 16 residues. Per germline, CDR1 MNHEY and CDR2 SMNVEV (reference sequence). After removal of 7 bases from V and 7 bases from J, the junction contained 10 bases not matched to a gene. CDR3 amino acids: CASMRRGQGPNSPLHF. The CDR3 bases are TGTGCCAGCATGAGAAGGGGACAGGGGCCAAATTCACCCCTCCACTTT.

The V gene is TRBV9, the J gene TRBJ1-6, with D uncertain. The CDR3 is 13 amino acids. Germline-derived CDR1 and CDR2 are SGDLS and YYNGEE. The germline V and J ends were trimmed by 0 bases and 10 bases, with 8 bases remaining between them. In nucleotides, the CDR3 is TGTGCCAGCAGCGTAGGGGAGCGATCACCCCTCCACTTT. Its translation is CASSVGERSPLHF. The full variable domain, its missing parts supplied by reference TRBV9 and TRBJ1-6, is DSGVTQTPKHLITATGQRVTLRCSPRSGDLSVYWYQQSLDQGLQFLIQYYNGEERAKGNILERFSAQQFPDLHSELNLSSLELGDSALYFCASSVGERSPLHFGNGTRLTVT.

This clone has only one observation. The chain recombines TRBV27 with TRBJ2-3, with TRBD2 identical over 10 bases. The junction had 12 bases not matched to a gene; V was cut back by 2 bases and J by 1 base. Germline V gene lookup returns CDR1 MNHEY and CDR2 SMNVEV (reference sequence). CDR3 length equals 19 residues. CDR3 loop: CASSLTAAGGLAGTDTQYF. The CDR3 DNA reads as TGTGCCAGCAGTTTAACTGCAGCGGGAGGGCTCGCTGGCACAGATACGCAGTATTTT.

This chain uses TRBV3-1 (or the pseudogene TRBV3-2) with TRBJ2-4; 8 nucleotides line up with TRBD2. This CDR3 spans 16 amino acids. Germline V lookup: CDR1 LGHDT, CDR2 YNNKEL (reference sequence). The V and J ends lost 1 base and 1 base, in that order; junction bases with no gene match: 3. The CDR3 is CASSQGGGRAKNIQYF. For the CDR3, the DNA is TGTGCCAGCAGCCAAGGTGGCGGGAGGGCCAAAAACATTCAGTACTTC.

This chain links TRBV6-5 with TRBJ2-1; 15 positions agree with TRBD2. J was trimmed by 9 bases and V by 6 bases; bases with no gene match: 6. The CDR3 spans 15 residues. In germline, CDR1 is MNHEY, CDR2 SVGAGI. CDR3 loop: CASRVQGLAGGEQFF. The CDR3 DNA sequence: TGTGCCAGCAGGGTTCAGGGACTAGCGGGAGGTGAGCAGTTCTTC.

The chain has TRBV7-2 and TRBJ2-3, with TRBD2 identical over 10 bases. CDR1 is SGHTA, CDR2 FQGNSA, per germline. The CDR3 length is 17 residues. V lost 5 bases, J lost 0 bases, and 8 bases stayed unmatched. CDR3: CASSPQVLAGSTDTQYF. The DNA of the CDR3 is TGTGCCAGCAGCCCGCAGGTACTAGCGGGAAGCACAGATACGCAGTATTTT. Full variable domain (remainder filled in from reference TRBV7-2 and TRBJ2-3): GAGVSQSPSNKVTEKGKDVELRCDPISGHTALYWYRQSLGQGLEFLIYFQGNSAPDKSGLPSDRFSAERTGGSVSTLTIQRTQQEDSAVYLCASSPQVLAGSTDTQYFGPGTRLTVL.

The chain carries TRBV3-1 (or the pseudogene TRBV3-2) and TRBJ1-5; D unclear. Germline V CDR1 and CDR2: LGHDT, YNNKEL (reference sequence). This CDR3 is built from 14 residues. V gave up 0 bases and J gave up 0 bases, with 3 bases separating them. The CDR3 region is CASSQDYSNQPQHF. CDR3 sequence (DNA): TGTGCCAGCAGCCAAGATTATAGCAATCAGCCCCAGCATTTT.

As DNA, the CDR3 is TGTGCCAGCAGCCCATCTCCCGACAGGGAGACCCAGTACTTC. This sequence encodes CASSPSPDRETQYF. The chain joins TRBV7-3 to TRBJ2-5; possibly TRBD1 for D (6 bases). V lost 5 bases and J lost 5, with 15 bases in between. Per germline, CDR1 SGHTA and CDR2 FQGTGA. CDR3 length: 14 amino acids.